This TCR beta chain was retrieved from a study of T cells of healthy individuals. MiXCR, applied by TCRdb to the 5' RACE reads, yields one record per CDR3 protein. This sample carries some 100,000 distinct CDR3 sequences, around 17% of them seen once, and the ten largest clones take 6% to 8%. Germline assignment: CDR1 MNHEY and CDR2 SVGEGT. Deletions cut 2 bases from V and 3 bases from J, with 13 bases between. The CDR3 is made up of 15 amino acids. The J gene is TRBJ1-2, the V gene TRBV6-2 or TRBV6-3; maybe TRBD1 (5 bases). This TCR was sampled from a human donor in good health. CDR3 residues: CASSYPRGADYGYTF. The DNA of the CDR3 is TGTGCCAGCAGTTACCCTCGGGGCGCAGACTATGGCTACACCTTC.